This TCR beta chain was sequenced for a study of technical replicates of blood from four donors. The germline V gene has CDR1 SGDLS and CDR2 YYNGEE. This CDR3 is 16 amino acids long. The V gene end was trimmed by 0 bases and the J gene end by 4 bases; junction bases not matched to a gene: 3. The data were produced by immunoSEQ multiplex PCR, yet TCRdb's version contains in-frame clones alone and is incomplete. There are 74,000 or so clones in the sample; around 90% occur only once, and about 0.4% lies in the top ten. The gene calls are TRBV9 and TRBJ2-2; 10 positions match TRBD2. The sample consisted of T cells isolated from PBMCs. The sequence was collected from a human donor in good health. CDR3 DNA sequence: TGTGCCAGCAGCGTAGCTAGCGGGAGCCTCACCGGGGAGCTGTTTTTT. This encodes CASSVASGSLTGELFF.